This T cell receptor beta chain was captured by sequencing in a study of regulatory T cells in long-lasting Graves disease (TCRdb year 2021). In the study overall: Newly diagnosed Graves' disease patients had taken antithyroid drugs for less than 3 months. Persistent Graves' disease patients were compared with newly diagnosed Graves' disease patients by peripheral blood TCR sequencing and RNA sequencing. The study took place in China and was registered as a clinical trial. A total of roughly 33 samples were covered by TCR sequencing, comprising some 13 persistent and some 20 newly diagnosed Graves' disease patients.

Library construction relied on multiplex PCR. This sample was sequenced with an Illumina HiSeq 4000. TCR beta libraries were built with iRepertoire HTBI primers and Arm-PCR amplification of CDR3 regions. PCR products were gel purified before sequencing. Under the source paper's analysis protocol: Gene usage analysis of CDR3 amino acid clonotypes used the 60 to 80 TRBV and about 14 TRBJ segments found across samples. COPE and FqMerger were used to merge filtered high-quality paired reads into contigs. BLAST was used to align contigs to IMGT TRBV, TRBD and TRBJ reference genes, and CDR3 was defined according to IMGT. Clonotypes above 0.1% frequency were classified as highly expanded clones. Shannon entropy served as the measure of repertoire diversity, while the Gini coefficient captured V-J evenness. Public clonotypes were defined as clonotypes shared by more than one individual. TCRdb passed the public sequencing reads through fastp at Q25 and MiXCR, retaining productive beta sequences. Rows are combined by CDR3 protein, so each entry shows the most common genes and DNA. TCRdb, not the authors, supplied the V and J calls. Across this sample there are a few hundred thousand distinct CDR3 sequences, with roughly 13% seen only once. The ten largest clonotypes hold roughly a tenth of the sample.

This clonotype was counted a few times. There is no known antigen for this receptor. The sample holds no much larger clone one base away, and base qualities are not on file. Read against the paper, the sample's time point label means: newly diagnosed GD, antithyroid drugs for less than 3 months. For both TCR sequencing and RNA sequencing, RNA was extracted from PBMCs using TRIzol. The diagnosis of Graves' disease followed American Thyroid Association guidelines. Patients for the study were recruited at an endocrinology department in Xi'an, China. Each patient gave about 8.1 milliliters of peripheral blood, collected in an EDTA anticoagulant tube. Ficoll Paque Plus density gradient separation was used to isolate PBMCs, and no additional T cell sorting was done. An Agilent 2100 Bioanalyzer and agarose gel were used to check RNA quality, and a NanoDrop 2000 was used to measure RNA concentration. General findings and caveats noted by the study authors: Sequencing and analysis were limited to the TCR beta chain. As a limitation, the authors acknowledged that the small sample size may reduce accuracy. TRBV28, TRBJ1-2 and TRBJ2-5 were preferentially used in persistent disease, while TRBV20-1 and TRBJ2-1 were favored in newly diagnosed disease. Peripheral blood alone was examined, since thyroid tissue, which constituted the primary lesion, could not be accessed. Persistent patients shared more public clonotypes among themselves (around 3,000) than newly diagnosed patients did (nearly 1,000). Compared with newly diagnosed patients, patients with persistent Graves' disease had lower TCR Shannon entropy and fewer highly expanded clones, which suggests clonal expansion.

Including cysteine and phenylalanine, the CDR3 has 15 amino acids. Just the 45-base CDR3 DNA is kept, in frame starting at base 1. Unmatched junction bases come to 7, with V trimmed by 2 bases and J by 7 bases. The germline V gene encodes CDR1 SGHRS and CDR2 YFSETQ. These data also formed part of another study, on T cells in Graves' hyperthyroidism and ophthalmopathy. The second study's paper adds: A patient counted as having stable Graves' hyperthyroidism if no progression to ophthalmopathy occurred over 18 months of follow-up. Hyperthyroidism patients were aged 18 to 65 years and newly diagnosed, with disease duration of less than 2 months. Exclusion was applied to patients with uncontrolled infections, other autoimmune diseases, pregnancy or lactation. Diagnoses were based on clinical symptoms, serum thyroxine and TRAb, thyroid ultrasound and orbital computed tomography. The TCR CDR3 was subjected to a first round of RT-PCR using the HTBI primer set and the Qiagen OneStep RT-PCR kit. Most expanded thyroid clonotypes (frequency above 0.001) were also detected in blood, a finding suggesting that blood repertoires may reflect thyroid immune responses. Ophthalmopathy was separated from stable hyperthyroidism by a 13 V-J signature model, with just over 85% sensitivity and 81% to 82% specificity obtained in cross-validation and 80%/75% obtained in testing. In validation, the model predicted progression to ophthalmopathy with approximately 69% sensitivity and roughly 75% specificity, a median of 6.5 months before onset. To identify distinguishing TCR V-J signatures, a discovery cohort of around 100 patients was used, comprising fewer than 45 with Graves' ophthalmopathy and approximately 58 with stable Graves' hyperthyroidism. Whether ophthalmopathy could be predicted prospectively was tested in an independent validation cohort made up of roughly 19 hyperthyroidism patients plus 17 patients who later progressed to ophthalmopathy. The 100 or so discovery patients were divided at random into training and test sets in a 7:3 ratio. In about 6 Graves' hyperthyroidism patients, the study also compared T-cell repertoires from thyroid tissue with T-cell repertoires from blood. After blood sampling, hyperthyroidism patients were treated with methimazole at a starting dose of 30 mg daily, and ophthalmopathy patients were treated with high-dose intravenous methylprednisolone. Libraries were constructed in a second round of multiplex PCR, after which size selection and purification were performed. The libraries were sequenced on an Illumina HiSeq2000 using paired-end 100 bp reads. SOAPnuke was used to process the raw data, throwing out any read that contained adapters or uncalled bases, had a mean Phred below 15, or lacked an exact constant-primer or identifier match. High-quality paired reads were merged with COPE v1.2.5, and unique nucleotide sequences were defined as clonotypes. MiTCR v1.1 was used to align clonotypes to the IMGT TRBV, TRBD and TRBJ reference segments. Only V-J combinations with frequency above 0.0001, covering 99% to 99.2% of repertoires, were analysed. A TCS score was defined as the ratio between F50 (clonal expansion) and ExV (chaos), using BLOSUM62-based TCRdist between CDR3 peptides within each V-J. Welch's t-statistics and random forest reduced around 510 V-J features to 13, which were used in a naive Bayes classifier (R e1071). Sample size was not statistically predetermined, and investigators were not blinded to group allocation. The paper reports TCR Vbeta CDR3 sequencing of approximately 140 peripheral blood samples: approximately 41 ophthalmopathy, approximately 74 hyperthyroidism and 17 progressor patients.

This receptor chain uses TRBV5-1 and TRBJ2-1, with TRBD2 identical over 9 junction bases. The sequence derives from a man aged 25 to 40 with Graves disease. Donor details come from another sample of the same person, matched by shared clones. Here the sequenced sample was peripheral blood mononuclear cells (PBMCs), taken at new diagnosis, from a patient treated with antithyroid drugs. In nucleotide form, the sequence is TGCGCCAGCAGCTTCGGCGGGAGGGCCGGAAATGAGCAGTTCTTC. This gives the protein CASSFGGRAGNEQFF.